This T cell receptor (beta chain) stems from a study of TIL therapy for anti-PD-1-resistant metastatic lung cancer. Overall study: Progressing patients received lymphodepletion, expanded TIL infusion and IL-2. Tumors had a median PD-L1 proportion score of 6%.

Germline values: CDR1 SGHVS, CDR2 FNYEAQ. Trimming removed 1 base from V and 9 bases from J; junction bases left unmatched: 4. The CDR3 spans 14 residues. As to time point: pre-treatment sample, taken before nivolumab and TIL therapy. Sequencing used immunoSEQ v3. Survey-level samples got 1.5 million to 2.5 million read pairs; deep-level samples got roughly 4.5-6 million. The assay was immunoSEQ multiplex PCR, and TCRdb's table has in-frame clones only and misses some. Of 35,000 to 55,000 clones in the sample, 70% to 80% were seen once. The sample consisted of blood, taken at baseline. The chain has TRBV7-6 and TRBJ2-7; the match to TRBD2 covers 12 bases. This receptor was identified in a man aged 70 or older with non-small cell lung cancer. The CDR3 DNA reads TGTGCCAGCAGCTTAGGACTAGCGGGAGACGCGCAGTACTTC. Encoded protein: CASSLGLAGDAQYF.